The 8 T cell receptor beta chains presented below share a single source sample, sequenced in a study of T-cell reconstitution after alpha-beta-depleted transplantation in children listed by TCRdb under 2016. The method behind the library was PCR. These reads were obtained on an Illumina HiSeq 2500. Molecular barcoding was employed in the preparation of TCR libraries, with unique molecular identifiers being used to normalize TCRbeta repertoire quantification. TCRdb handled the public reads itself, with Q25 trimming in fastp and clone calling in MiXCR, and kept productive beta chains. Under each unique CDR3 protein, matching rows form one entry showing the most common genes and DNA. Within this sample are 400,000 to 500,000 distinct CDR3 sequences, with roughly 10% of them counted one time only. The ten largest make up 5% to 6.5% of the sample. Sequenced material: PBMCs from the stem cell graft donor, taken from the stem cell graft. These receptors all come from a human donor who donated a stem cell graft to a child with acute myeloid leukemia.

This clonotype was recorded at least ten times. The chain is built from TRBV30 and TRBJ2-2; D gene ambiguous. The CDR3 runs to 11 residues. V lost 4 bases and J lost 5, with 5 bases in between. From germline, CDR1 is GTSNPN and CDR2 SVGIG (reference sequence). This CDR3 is CAWTVTGELFF. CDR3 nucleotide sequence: TGTGCCTGGACGGTGACCGGGGAGCTGTTTTTT.

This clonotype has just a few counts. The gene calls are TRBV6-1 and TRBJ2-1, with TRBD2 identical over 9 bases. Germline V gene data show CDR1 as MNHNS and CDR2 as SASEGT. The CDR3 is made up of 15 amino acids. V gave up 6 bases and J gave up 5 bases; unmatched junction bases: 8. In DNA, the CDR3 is TGTGCCAGCAGGAGAGGTAGCGGGGGACACAATGAGCAGTTCTTC. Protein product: CASRRGSGGHNEQFF.

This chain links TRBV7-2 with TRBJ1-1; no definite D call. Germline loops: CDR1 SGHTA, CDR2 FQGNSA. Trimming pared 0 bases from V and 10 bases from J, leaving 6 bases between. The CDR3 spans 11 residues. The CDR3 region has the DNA TGTGCCAGCAGCTTAGCTCGTGTAGCTTTCTTT. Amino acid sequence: CASSLARVAFF.

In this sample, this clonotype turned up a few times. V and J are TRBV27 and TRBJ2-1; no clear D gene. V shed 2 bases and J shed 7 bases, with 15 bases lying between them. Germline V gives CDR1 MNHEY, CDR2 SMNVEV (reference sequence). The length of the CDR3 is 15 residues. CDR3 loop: CASSLLQIDRNEQFF. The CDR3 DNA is TGTGCCAGCAGTTTACTACAAATCGACCGGAATGAGCAGTTCTTC.

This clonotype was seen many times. The CDR3 loop is CASTFLAGGGEQYF. DNA of the CDR3: TGTGCCAGCACTTTTTTAGCGGGAGGGGGCGAGCAGTACTTC. This chain links TRBV6-5 with TRBJ2-7; TRBD2 agrees at 11 bases. Germline CDR1 is MNHEY and CDR2 is SVGAGI. The CDR3 covers 14 residues. V shed 7 bases and J 6 bases; nucleotides not matched to a gene: 8.

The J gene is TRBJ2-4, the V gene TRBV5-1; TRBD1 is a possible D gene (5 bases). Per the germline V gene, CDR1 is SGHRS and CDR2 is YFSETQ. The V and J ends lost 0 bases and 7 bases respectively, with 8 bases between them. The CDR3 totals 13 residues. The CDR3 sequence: CASSLGAGNIQYF. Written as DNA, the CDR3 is TGCGCCAGCAGCTTGGGGGCAGGGAACATTCAGTACTTC.

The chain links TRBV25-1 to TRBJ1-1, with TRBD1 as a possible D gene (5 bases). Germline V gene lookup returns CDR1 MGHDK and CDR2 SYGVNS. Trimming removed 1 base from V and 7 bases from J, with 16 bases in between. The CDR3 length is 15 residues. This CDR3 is CASSESRGYWNEAFF. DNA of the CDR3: TGTGCCAGCAGTGAATCGAGGGGATACTGGAATGAAGCTTTCTTT.

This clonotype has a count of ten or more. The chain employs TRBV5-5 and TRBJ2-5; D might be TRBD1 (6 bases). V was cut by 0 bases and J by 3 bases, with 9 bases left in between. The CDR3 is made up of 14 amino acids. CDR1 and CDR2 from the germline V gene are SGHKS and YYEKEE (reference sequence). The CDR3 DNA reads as TGTGCCAGCAGCTTGGTTCCAGGGGAAGAGACCCAGTACTTC. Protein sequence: CASSLVPGEETQYF. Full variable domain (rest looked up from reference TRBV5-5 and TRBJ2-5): DAGVTQSPTHLIKTRGQQVTLRCSPISGHKSVSWYQQVLGQGPQFIFQYYEKEERGRGNFPDRFSARQFPNYSSELNVNALLLGDSALYLCASSLVPGEETQYFGPGTRLLVL.